This TCR beta chain comes out of a study of vaccination and CD4 T cells after COVID-19. As for the study in general: At day 14 and again at days 161 to 241 post-vaccination, a few convalescent patients were sampled.

The Oncomine TCR Beta short-read assay sequenced DNA from cultured CD4+ T cells. Genomic DNA extraction was carried out from cultured CD4+ T cells. TCRdb reprocessed the PCR reads with MiXCR, giving one entry per CDR3 protein. This table has around 27,000 distinct CDR3 sequences, 25% to 30% appearing once. Time point: late sampling 161 to 241 days after vaccination in a few convalescent patients. Treatment denoted: 10-day PBMC culture with coronavirus spike peptide pools or control peptides (ViraFEST assay). Expansion of antigen-specific T cells with peptide pools by ViraFEST preceded sequencing of TCRs. Broader study findings: SARS-CoV-2-reactive clonotypes showed a nonsignificant median rise from roughly 21 to 40.

As regards this clonotype: Its antigen is not known.

V was shortened by 0 bases and J by 11 bases, with 16 bases between the two germline ends. This CDR3 contains 14 residues. CDR1 and CDR2 from the germline V gene are SNHLY and FYNNEI. V usage is TRBV2 and J usage is TRBJ1-1, with a tentative D call TRBD1 (6 bases). The clonotype was recovered from a human donor who had recovered from COVID-19. The starting material was CD4+ T cells from blood, cultured in vitro, obtained about 7 months after SARS-CoV-2 vaccination. The CDR3 DNA follows: TGTGCCAGCAGTGAAGCGCTTGTGAGGGGGACGGCTTTCTTT. This codes for CASSEALVRGTAFF. The full variable domain, its missing parts supplied by reference TRBV2 and TRBJ1-1, is EPEVTQTPSHQVTQMGQEVILRCVPISNHLYFYWYRQILGQKVEFLVSFYNNEISEKSEIFDDQFSVERPDGSNFTLKIRSTKLEDSAMYFCASSEALVRGTAFFGQGTRLTVV.